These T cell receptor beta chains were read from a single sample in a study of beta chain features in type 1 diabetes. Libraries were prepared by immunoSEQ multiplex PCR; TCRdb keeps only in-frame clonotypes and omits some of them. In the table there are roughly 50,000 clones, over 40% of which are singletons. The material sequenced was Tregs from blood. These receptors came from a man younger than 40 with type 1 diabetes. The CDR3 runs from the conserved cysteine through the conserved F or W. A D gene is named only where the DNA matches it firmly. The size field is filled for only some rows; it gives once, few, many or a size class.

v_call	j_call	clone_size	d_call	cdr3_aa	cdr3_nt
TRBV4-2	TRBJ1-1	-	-	CASSQGAGLNAEAFF	TGTGCCAGCAGCCAAGGGGCAGGGCTGAACGCTGAAGCTTTCTTT
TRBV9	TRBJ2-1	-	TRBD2	CASSVATGTSGTTEQFF	TGTGCCAGCAGCGTAGCTACCGGGACTAGCGGGACGACTGAGCAGTTCTTC
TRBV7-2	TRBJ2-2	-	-	CASSFGTRIPDGELFF	TGTGCCAGCAGCTTCGGGACTCGCATTCCGGACGGGGAGCTGTTTTTT
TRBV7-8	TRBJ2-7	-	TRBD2	CASSSGGVLYEQYF	TGTGCCAGCAGCAGCGGGGGGGTGTTATACGAGCAGTACTTC
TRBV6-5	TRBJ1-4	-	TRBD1	CASRRDRNYNEKLFF	TGTGCCAGCCGCCGGGACAGAAACTATAATGAAAAACTGTTTTTT
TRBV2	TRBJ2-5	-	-	CASSPLRGRSQETQYF	TGTGCCAGCAGCCCCCTCCGGGGTAGGTCCCAAGAGACCCAGTACTTC
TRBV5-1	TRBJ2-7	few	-	CASSLDGFYEQYF	TGCGCCAGCAGCTTAGACGGGTTCTACGAGCAGTACTTC
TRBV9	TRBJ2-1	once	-	CASGREPYNEQFF	TGTGCCAGCGGTAGGGAGCCTTACAATGAGCAGTTCTTC
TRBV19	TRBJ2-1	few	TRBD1	CASTGTGNTNEQFF	TGTGCCAGTACCGGGACAGGAAACACGAATGAGCAGTTCTTC
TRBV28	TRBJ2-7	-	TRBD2	CASSRTSGSARDYEQYF	TGTGCCAGCAGCAGGACTAGCGGGAGTGCGAGGGACTACGAGCAGTACTTC
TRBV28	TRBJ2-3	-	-	CASTPQRSRRILRADTQYF	TGTGCCAGCACCCCACAAAGGAGTCGGCGGATCCTGAGGGCAGATACGCAGTATTTT
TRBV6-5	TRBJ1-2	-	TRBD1	CASSYSTRDRGGYTF	TGTGCCAGCAGTTACTCCACACGGGACAGGGGAGGCTACACCTTC
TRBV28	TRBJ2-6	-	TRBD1	CASIGQVGRGANVLTF	TGTGCCAGCATTGGACAGGTCGGAAGGGGGGCCAACGTCCTGACTTTC
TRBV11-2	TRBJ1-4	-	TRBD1	CASSLLWTGGNEKLFF	TGTGCCAGCAGCTTGTTATGGACAGGGGGCAATGAAAAACTGTTTTTT
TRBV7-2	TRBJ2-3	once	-	CASSATRVSTDTQYF	TGTGCCAGCAGCGCGACTAGAGTCAGCACAGATACGCAGTATTTT
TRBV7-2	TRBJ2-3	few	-	CASSLRVMGVADTQYF	TGTGCCAGCAGCCTTAGAGTGATGGGAGTAGCCGATACGCAGTATTTT
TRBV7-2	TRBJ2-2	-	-	CASSAEGGRNTGELFF	TGTGCCAGCAGCGCCGAGGGGGGGCGGAACACCGGGGAGCTGTTTTTT
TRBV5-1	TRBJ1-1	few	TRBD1	CASKNQGARPEAFF	TGCGCCAGCAAGAACCAGGGGGCGCGCCCTGAAGCTTTCTTT
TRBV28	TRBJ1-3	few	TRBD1	CASNEQGLNTIYF	TGTGCCAGCAATGAACAGGGGTTAAACACCATATATTTT
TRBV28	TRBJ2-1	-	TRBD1	CASRSAGTGFSNEQFF	TGTGCCAGCAGGAGCGCCGGGACAGGGTTCAGCAATGAGCAGTTCTTC
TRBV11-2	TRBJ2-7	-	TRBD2	CASSLTTSRAYEQYF	TGTGCCAGCAGCTTAACGACTAGCAGAGCCTACGAGCAGTACTTC
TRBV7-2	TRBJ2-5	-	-	CASSLGQKETQYF	TGTGCCAGCAGCTTAGGCCAGAAAGAGACCCAGTACTTC
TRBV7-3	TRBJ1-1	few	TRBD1	CASSLTGGNTEAFF	TGTGCCAGCAGTCTTACAGGGGGCAACACTGAAGCTTTCTTT
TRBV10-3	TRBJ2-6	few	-	CAISETGAGANVLTF	TGTGCCATCAGTGAGACAGGTGCCGGGGCCAACGTCCTGACTTTC
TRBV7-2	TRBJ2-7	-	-	CASSPELASYEQYF	TGTGCCAGCAGCCCCGAACTAGCTTCCTACGAGCAGTACTTC
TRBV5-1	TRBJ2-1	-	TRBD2	CASSLGLAGDEQFF	TGCGCCAGCAGCTTAGGACTAGCGGGAGACGAGCAGTTCTTC
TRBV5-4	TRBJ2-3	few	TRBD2	CASSRIAAGAGRDTQYF	TGTGCCAGCAGCAGAATCGCAGCGGGAGCGGGCAGAGATACGCAGTATTTT
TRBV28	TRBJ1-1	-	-	CASRLGAEAFF	TGTGCCAGCAGGCTAGGCGCTGAAGCTTTCTTT
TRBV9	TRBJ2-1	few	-	CASSVEPLDNEQFF	TGTGCCAGCAGCGTAGAGCCGCTCGACAATGAGCAGTTCTTC
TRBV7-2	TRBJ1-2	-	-	CASSLGGGTAGYTF	TGTGCCAGCAGCTTAGGGGGGGGCACAGCTGGCTACACCTTC
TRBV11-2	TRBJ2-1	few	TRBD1	CASSVFGQVVYNEQFF	TGTGCCAGCAGCGTGTTTGGACAGGTTGTCTACAATGAGCAGTTCTTC
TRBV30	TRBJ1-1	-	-	CAWTATTNTEAFF	TGTGCCTGGACCGCGACAACGAACACTGAAGCTTTCTTT
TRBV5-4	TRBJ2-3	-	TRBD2	CASSSDGGGTDTQYF	TGTGCCAGCAGCTCGGACGGGGGGGGCACAGATACGCAGTATTTT
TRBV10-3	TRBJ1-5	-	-	CAISESGGNQPQHF	TGTGCCATCAGTGAGTCAGGGGGCAATCAGCCCCAGCATTTT
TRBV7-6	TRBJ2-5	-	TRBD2	CASSLTSWGETQYF	TGTGCCAGCAGCTTGACTAGCTGGGGTGAGACCCAGTACTTC
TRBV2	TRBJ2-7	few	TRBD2	CATSPGLATYEQYF	TGTGCCACCAGCCCGGGACTAGCGACCTACGAGCAGTACTTC
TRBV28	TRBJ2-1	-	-	CATAPTGTFNEQFF	TGTGCCACCGCGCCGACCGGGACTTTCAATGAGCAGTTCTTC
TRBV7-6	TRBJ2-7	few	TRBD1	CASSSLPGQGSYEQYF	TGTGCCAGCAGCTCACTTCCGGGACAGGGGTCCTACGAGCAGTACTTC
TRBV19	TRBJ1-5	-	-	CASSTGHSNQPQHF	TGTGCCAGTAGTACCGGACACAGCAATCAGCCCCAGCATTTT
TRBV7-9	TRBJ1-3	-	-	CASSLVYGSGNTIYF	TGTGCCAGCAGCTTAGTCTACGGCTCTGGAAACACCATATATTTT